In its sample, the clone carrying this T cell receptor beta chain was seen many times. TCRdb itself ran the 5' RACE reads through MiXCR, one entry per CDR3 protein. The data show hundreds of thousands of distinct CDR3 sequences, around 5.7% seen once. The sample belongs to a study of identical twins. Between the trimmed V and J ends, which lost 5 bases and 3 bases, there was a span of 11 bases. This CDR3 spans 13 amino acids. CDR1 SGHTA and CDR2 FQGNSA come from the germline V gene. The clonotype comes from a man aged 18 to 35 in good health. The chain couples TRBV7-2 to TRBJ2-7; TRBD1 might be the D (6 bases). Sample: naive T cells sorted from blood. CDR3 in amino acids: CASSKDSFYEQYF. CDR3 in DNA: TGTGCCAGCAGCAAGGACAGCTTCTACGAGCAGTACTTC.